This T cell receptor beta chain was identified in a study of T cells after yellow fever vaccination. Study-level information: Fractions of limited cellularity were prepared by means of SMART-Seq v4 Ultra Low Input.

Only a few counts were recorded for this clonotype. The target antigen is unknown. Trimming removed 5 bases at V and 6 bases at J, with 14 bases between. This CDR3 comprises 13 residues. Germline CDR1 reads SGHDN; CDR2 reads FVKESK. Whole-study results and caveats: A weaker but faster secondary response was observed, peaking on day 5 versus 15.

TCRdb analysed the 5' RACE reads with MiXCR anew, one entry per CDR3 protein. This sample has 310,000 or so distinct CDR3 sequences, with around 7% found just once. The chain employs TRBV14 and TRBJ2-7; D unresolved. Sequenced material: PBMCs, taken approximately 47 days after the first yellow fever vaccination. This receptor was taken from a man aged 18 to 29 who received the YFV17D yellow fever vaccine. In DNA form, the CDR3 reads TGTGCCAGCAGCTTCCGTCCCCCTCCCGAGCAGTACGTC. Translation gives CASSFRPPPEQYV.